Many counts were recorded for the clone carrying this T cell receptor (beta chain). This record comes from a study of T cells of healthy individuals. This CDR3 comprises 14 residues. V was trimmed by 0 bases and J by 8 bases, leaving 14 bases between them. CDR1 is SGHRS and CDR2 is YFSETQ in the germline V gene. TCRdb ran MiXCR on the 5' RACE reads and lists one entry per CDR3 protein. The table records tens of thousands of distinct CDR3 sequences, approximately 14% of them present only once. The TCR comes from a human donor in good health. This sequence joins TRBV5-1 and TRBJ1-1; TRBD1 might be the D (5 bases). In DNA, the CDR3 is TGCGCCAGCAGCTTGGTAACAGGCCTCGGAGAAGCTTTCTTT. This sequence encodes CASSLVTGLGEAFF.